Below are 11 T cell receptor beta chains sequenced from a single sample in a study of T cells in Graves' hyperthyroidism and ophthalmopathy. Amplified TCR beta CDR3 regions came from RNA transcripts. Researchers ran a first-round RT-PCR on the TCR CDR3 using the HTBI primer set. TCRdb independently ran MiXCR on the multiplex PCR reads; one entry per CDR3 protein. Here the sample spans about 600,000 distinct CDR3 sequences, around 16% being singletons. Sequences were obtained from blood. All receptors derive from a middle-aged woman with Graves' ophthalmopathy.

This clonotype was recorded at least ten times. The chain has TRBV12-3 or TRBV12-4 and TRBJ1-6; no clear D gene. The CDR3 covers 14 residues. Between the trimmed V and J ends, which lost 6 bases and 6 bases, there was a span of 12 bases. As DNA, the CDR3 is TGTGCCAGCAGCACAGAACAGCCTAATTCACCCCTCCACTTT. This gives the protein CASSTEQPNSPLHF.

The rearrangement joins TRBV6-5 to TRBJ2-1; tentatively, D is TRBD1 (6 bases). The germline gives CDR1 MNHEY, CDR2 SVGAGI. The CDR3 has 16 residues. Trimming took off 0 bases at V and 2 bases at J, with 11 bases between the two ends. The CDR3 nucleotides read TGTGCCAGCAGTTACTCGGGGGCCTCGGCCTACAATGAGCAGTTCTTC. Translation: CASSYSGASAYNEQFF.

This clonotype was found many times. V usage is TRBV3-1 and J usage is TRBJ2-5, with D perhaps assigned TRBD1 or TRBD2 (5 bases each). The CDR3 loop spans 15 amino acids. Germline loops: CDR1 LGHDT, CDR2 YNNKEL (reference sequence). Trimming pared 3 bases from V and 4 bases from J, leaving 15 bases between. The CDR3 is CASSHVGDAPETQYF. The CDR3 nucleotides read TGTGCCAGCAGCCATGTGGGGGATGCTCCAGAGACCCAGTACTTC.

The V gene is TRBV12-3 or TRBV12-4, the J gene TRBJ2-7; 12 bases are a match to TRBD2. CDR3 length: 15 residues. Germline trimming cut 10 bases from V and 0 bases from J; bases unmatched to any gene: 7. In nucleotides, the CDR3 is TGTGCCAACAGCCTGACTAGCGGGAGCTCCTACGAGCAGTACTTC. This translates into CANSLTSGSSYEQYF.

The genes are TRBV19 and TRBJ1-5; TRBD1 is a possible D gene (6 bases). Trimming stripped 4 bases from V and 4 bases from J, with 14 bases between. Germline values: CDR1 LNHDA, CDR2 SQIVND (reference sequence). This CDR3 has 15 amino acids. CDR3 loop: CASSNRDTRNQPQHF. CDR3 DNA: TGTGCCAGTAGTAACCGGGACACTCGAAATCAGCCCCAGCATTTT.

V is TRBV20-1 and J is TRBJ1-3, with D possibly matching TRBD1 (5 bases). This CDR3 contains 15 residues. V lost 6 bases and J 1 base, leaving 16 bases between the germline ends. The V gene's germline CDR1 is DFQATT and CDR2 SNEGSKA (reference sequence). CDR3 residues: CSASDRTFSGNTIYF. The DNA of the CDR3 is TGCAGTGCGAGTGACAGAACCTTTTCTGGAAACACCATATATTTT.

This clonotype was found many times. The chain combines TRBV7-9 with TRBJ2-5, with D perhaps matching TRBD2 (5 bases). Per germline, CDR1 SEHNR and CDR2 FQNEAQ (reference sequence). The CDR3 spans 14 residues. V was clipped by 5 bases and J by 4 bases, with 14 bases between them. This chain's CDR3 is CASSRSGIGETQYF. The DNA for the CDR3 is TGTGCCAGCAGCCGATCGGGGATTGGAGAGACCCAGTACTTC.

Turning to this clonotype: The missing conserved phenylalanine or tryptophan at the end of this CDR3 makes a read error likely. The chain recombines TRBV6-2 or TRBV6-3 with TRBJ2-7; the match to TRBD2 covers 7 bases. With V trimmed by 6 bases and J by 0 bases, 11 bases remained unmatched. Germline V gene data show CDR1 as MNHEY and CDR2 as SVGEGT. This CDR3 has 16 amino acids. The CDR3 reads CASSRGGRGTSYEQYL. Here the CDR3 DNA reads TGTGCCAGCAGCCGCGGCGGGCGGGGGACCTCCTACGAGCAGTACCTC.

In its sample, this clonotype was seen many times. This sequence joins TRBV11-2 and TRBJ2-1; D call uncertain. The V gene's germline CDR1 is SGHAT and CDR2 FQNNGV. This CDR3 has 12 residues. V was clipped by 8 bases and J by 6 bases, with 11 bases between them. CDR3 DNA sequence: TGTGCCAGCTTGCTGCGTGGCAATGAGCAGTTCTTC. It encodes CASLLRGNEQFF.

On this clonotype itself: A clone one base away is much larger, so this may be a read error. This chain connects TRBV18 to TRBJ2-5, with D tentatively TRBD1 (5 bases). The CDR3 spans 14 residues. Germline CDR1 KGHSH, CDR2 LQKENI. CDR3 region: CASSPQGQQGTQYF. In DNA, the CDR3 is TGTGCCAGCTCACCACAGGGGCAGCAAGGGACCCAGTACTTC.

This clonotype has at least ten counts. The chain recombines TRBV2 with TRBJ1-5; 9 nucleotides line up with TRBD1. This CDR3 comprises 15 residues. Germline V gene lookup returns CDR1 SNHLY and CDR2 FYNNEI. Trimming took 6 bases from V and 7 from J; bases not matched to a gene: 10. The CDR3 region has the DNA TGTGCCAGCAGCCTTACAGGGGGCGCGGAGCAGCCCCAGCATTTT. Protein: CASSLTGGAEQPQHF.